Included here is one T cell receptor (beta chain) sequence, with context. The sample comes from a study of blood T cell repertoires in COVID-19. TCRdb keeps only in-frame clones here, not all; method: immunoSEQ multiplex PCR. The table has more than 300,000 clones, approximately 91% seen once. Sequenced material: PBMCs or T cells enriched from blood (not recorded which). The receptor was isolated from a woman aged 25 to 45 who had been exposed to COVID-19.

The CDR3 DNA sequence: TGTGCAAGTCGCTTAGTCGGTCGGGGGCAGGGGGCTCTCTTTAACTATGGCTACACCTTC. Its translation is CASRLVGRGQGALFNYGYTF. This rearrangement joins TRBV12-2 to TRBJ1-2; the table names TRBD1, a call not compared with the DNA. TRBV12-2 is given as a pseudogene. CDR3 length: 20 residues.